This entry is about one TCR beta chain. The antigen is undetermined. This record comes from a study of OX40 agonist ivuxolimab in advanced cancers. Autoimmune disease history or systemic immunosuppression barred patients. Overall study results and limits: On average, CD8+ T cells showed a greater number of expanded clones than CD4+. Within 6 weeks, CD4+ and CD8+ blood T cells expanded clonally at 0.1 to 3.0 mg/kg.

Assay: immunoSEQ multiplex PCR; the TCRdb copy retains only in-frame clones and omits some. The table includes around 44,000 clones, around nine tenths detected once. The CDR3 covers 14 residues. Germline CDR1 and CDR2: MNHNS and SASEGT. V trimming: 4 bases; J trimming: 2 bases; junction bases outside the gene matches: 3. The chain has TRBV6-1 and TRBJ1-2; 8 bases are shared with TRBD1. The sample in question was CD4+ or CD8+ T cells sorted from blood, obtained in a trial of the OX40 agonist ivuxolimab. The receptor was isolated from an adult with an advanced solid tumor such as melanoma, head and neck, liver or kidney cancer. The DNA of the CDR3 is TGTGCCAGCAGTGGTCGGACAGGGAACTATGGCTACACCTTC. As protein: CASSGRTGNYGYTF.